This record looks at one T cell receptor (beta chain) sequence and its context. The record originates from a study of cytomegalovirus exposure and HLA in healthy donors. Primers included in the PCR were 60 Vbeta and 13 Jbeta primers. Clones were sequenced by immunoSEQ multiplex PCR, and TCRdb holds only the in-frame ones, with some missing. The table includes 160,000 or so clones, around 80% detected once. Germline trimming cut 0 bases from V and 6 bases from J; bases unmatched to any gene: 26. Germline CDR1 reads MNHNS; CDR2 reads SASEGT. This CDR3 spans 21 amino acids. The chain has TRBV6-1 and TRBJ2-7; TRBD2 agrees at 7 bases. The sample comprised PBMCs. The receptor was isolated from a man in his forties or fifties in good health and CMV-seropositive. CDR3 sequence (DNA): TGTGCCAGCAGTGAAGCGATCGGGGGGTTGAGGGGTGGGTTTGGGGACTCCGAGCAGTACTTC. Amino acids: CASSEAIGGLRGGFGDSEQYF.